Listed below are T cell receptor beta chains from one sample, sequenced in a study of chemoradiotherapy in HPV16-positive cancers. Data came from immunoSEQ multiplex PCR; TCRdb stores just in-frame clones and leaves some out. This sample carries some 34,000 clones, around 92% of them seen once, and the ten largest clones take roughly 3.9%. This material consisted of blood, taken from a patient who underwent chemoradiotherapy. Every receptor here comes from a human donor with HPV-associated anogenital cancer. Both conserved end residues are part of each CDR3. A D gene is named only where the DNA matches it firmly. Size is omitted from some rows. Given values are once, few, many or a class for expanded clones.

TRBV6-6,NA,NA,TRBJ2-7,TGTGCCAGCGGAAGGACAGCGAGCTCCTACGAGCAGTACTTC,CASGRTASSYEQYF
TRBV19,NA,TRBD2,TRBJ2-5,TGTGCCAGTAGCCGGACTAGCGGGGGGGCTTTGGAGACCCAGTACTTC,CASSRTSGGALETQYF
TRBV5-6,once,NA,TRBJ2-6,TGTGCCAGCAGCTTGACGACAGTTTTGGCTGGGGCCAACGTCCTGACTTTC,CASSLTTVLAGANVLTF
TRBV19,once,TRBD2,TRBJ2-7,TGTGCCAGTAGTATGGGGGGGGACCTGACCTACGAGCAGTACTTC,CASSMGGDLTYEQYF
TRBV5-1,NA,TRBD1,TRBJ1-5,TGCGCCAGCAGCACGGGGACAGGGGAACCCCAGCATTTT,CASSTGTGEPQHF
TRBV4-1,NA,NA,TRBJ1-2,TGCGCCAGCAGCCAAGATATGACAGCGACTAACTATGGCTACACCTTC,CASSQDMTATNYGYTF
TRBV16,NA,NA,TRBJ2-1,TGTGCCAGCAGCCAATTGGTGGCAGGGGATAATGAGCAGTTCTTC,CASSQLVAGDNEQFF
TRBV7-9,NA,NA,TRBJ2-5,TGTGCCAGCGTTGGACACCACCAAGAGACCCAGTACTTC,CASVGHHQETQYF
TRBV5-6,NA,NA,TRBJ2-5,TGTGCCAGCAGCTCACCCACATTCCAAGAGACCCAGTACTTC,CASSSPTFQETQYF
TRBV11-3,NA,TRBD2,TRBJ2-1,TGTGCCAGCAGCTTAGATCGGGGGGCCTACAATGAGCAGTTCTTC,CASSLDRGAYNEQFF
TRBV4-1,NA,NA,TRBJ2-7,TGCGCCAGCAGCCAAATTAGGAGATACGAGCAGTACTTC,CASSQIRRYEQYF
TRBV7-2,NA,NA,TRBJ2-7,TGTGCCAGCAGCTTATCTCCTTCCTACGAGCAGTACTTC,CASSLSPSYEQYF
TRBV10-2,NA,TRBD1,TRBJ1-6,TGCGCCAGCAGTGAGCGGACAGGGCTTAATTCACCCCTCCACTTT,CASSERTGLNSPLHF
TRBV30,NA,TRBD1,TRBJ1-1,TGTGCCTGGAGTACCTGGACAGGGAACACTGAAGCTTTCTTT,CAWSTWTGNTEAFF
TRBV6-6,NA,NA,TRBJ2-5,TGTGCCAGCAGTTCCCATTCGGTCCAAGAGACCCAGTACTTC,CASSSHSVQETQYF
TRBV18,NA,TRBD1,TRBJ1-1,TGTGCCAGCTCACGGACAGGGGGAGGCACTGAAGCTTTCTTT,CASSRTGGGTEAFF
TRBV9,NA,TRBD1,TRBJ2-6,TGTGCCAGCAGGAGGATGGTGAGGGGACAGGACAACTCTGGGGCCAACGTCCTGACTTTC,CASRRMVRGQDNSGANVLTF
TRBV5-4,NA,NA,TRBJ2-1,TGTGCCAGCAGCCCAGGGACATTCGGTTACAATGAGCAGTTCTTC,CASSPGTFGYNEQFF
TRBV5-6,NA,NA,TRBJ2-7,TGTGCCAGCAGCTTGTACGGCCAACAGGCTTCCCACGAGCAGTACTTC,CASSLYGQQASHEQYF
TRBV14,once,NA,TRBJ1-2,TGTGCCAGCAGCCAATCACAGGGTGTTGGGGGCTACACCTTC,CASSQSQGVGGYTF
TRBV28,NA,NA,TRBJ1-6,TGTGCCAGCAGTTTAGGCGGCAACTATAATTCACCCCTCCACTTT,CASSLGGNYNSPLHF
TRBV4-3,NA,NA,TRBJ2-7,TGCGCCAGCAGCCAAGATCGGGTTCGACGGGAGGAGCAGTACTTC,CASSQDRVRREEQYF
TRBV19,NA,NA,TRBJ1-1,TGTGCCAGTAGTGACCCATACCGCGGGAGGGGGACTGAAGCTTTCTTT,CASSDPYRGRGTEAFF
TRBV7-8,NA,NA,TRBJ2-6,TGTGCCAGCAACCTCGGTCGGGGCTCAGGGGCCAACGTCCTGACTTTC,CASNLGRGSGANVLTF
TRBV7-3,NA,TRBD2,TRBJ2-2,TGTGCCAGCAGCTTGGGACTAGCGGGTCTCGGGGAGCTGTTTTTT,CASSLGLAGLGELFF
TRBV7-2,NA,NA,TRBJ1-2,TGTGCCAGCAGCTTAGGGAAGCAGGGGAGGTACACCTTC,CASSLGKQGRYTF
TRBV6-1,once,NA,TRBJ2-1,TGTGCCAGCAGAGAACAGACACCTAAACAGTTCTTC,CASREQTPKQFF
TRBV4-1,NA,TRBD1,TRBJ2-3,TGCGCCAGCAGCCAAGAGGGGACAGGGGGGTGGGGAGATACGCAGTATTTT,CASSQEGTGGWGDTQYF
TRBV2,NA,TRBD1,TRBJ2-7,TGTGCCAGCAGTGAAATCCAGACAGGGGATGTCTACGAGCAGTACTTC,CASSEIQTGDVYEQYF
TRBV5-1,NA,TRBD2,TRBJ2-5,TGCGCCAGCAGCCTCGACGGGACTAGCGGGGGCCCCCCGGGGGCCCAGTACTTC,CASSLDGTSGGPPGAQYF
TRBV29-1,NA,NA,TRBJ1-1,TGCAGCGGGCGTTCAACGTCGAACACTGAAGCTTTCTTT,CSGRSTSNTEAFF
TRBV5-1,NA,NA,TRBJ2-5,TGCGCCAGCAGCCCCTCGCCGGCGGGGGCAGAGACCCAGTACTTC,CASSPSPAGAETQYF
TRBV4-2,NA,TRBD2,TRBJ2-1,TGTGCCAGCAGCCAAGATCAGGCTAGCGGGGTCAATGAGCAGTTCTTC,CASSQDQASGVNEQFF
TRBV4-2,NA,NA,TRBJ2-5,TGTGCCAGCTTAGTAATCCTCCAAGAGACCCAGTACTTC,CASLVILQETQYF
TRBV30,NA,NA,TRBJ1-1,TGTGCCTGGGCCCGACTTGATGGAGCTTTCTTT,CAWARLDGAFF
TRBV18,NA,TRBD2,TRBJ2-1,TGTGCCAGCTCATCCCTAAGTAGCGGGCTCTCCTACAATGAGCAGTTCTTC,CASSSLSSGLSYNEQFF
TRBV19,NA,TRBD2,TRBJ2-3,TGTGCCACCTCGTGGGGGGTCGGACTAGCGATAGGCACAGATACGCAGTATTTT,CATSWGVGLAIGTDTQYF
TRBV5-4,NA,NA,TRBJ1-5,TGTGCCAGCAGCTTGCAAGGAAGCAATCAGCCCCAGCATTTT,CASSLQGSNQPQHF
TRBV5-1,NA,TRBD1,TRBJ1-6,TGCGCCAGCAGCTGGGTCCGCCCGGGACAGGTGAATTCACCCCTCCACTTT,CASSWVRPGQVNSPLHF
TRBV19,once,TRBD1,TRBJ1-5,TGTGCCAGTAGTATCTGGACAGGGGGCAATCAGCCCCAGCATTTT,CASSIWTGGNQPQHF
TRBV6-1,NA,NA,TRBJ1-4,TGTGCCAGCAAAGTATACGCAACTAATGAAAAACTGTTTTTT,CASKVYATNEKLFF
TRBV7-2,NA,NA,TRBJ2-3,TGTGCCAGCAGCCCTGCAGGGAAGCCCGGGACAGATACGCAGTATTTT,CASSPAGKPGTDTQYF
TRBV7-9,NA,TRBD1,TRBJ1-2,TGTGCCAGCAGCTCAAGGACAGGGATATTCTATGGCTACACCTTC,CASSSRTGIFYGYTF
TRBV9,once,TRBD2,TRBJ2-5,TGTGCCAGCAGCGTAGAGGGACTACCGAAAGAGACCCAGTACTTC,CASSVEGLPKETQYF
TRBV5-8,NA,NA,TRBJ2-3,TGTGCCAGCAGCTACTGGAGCCGCACAGATACGCAGTATTTT,CASSYWSRTDTQYF
TRBV18,NA,TRBD1,TRBJ1-2,TGTGCCAGCTCTCTGGGACAGGGGGCGGACTATGGCTACACCTTC,CASSLGQGADYGYTF
TRBV29-1,NA,NA,TRBJ2-5,TGCAGCTCTCTCGGGGAGACCCAGTACTTC,CSSLGETQYF
TRBV4-2,NA,TRBD2,TRBJ2-7,TGTGCCAGCAGCCAAGAGCGGGGGGGCTCCTACGAGCAGTACTTC,CASSQERGGSYEQYF
TRBV19,NA,NA,TRBJ2-5,TGTGCCACCCTCGACGCAAGAGAGACCCAGTACTTC,CATLDARETQYF
TRBV27,NA,NA,TRBJ1-2,TGTGCCAGCAGTCCCCAGATGAAAGGAGATGGCTACACCTTC,CASSPQMKGDGYTF
TRBV2,once,TRBD1,TRBJ2-7,TGTGCCAGCATTGGGACAGAGGACTACGAGCAGTACTTC,CASIGTEDYEQYF
TRBV6-4,once,NA,TRBJ2-3,TGTGCCAGCAGTGACTCGAGGGGGACAGATACGCAGTATTTT,CASSDSRGTDTQYF